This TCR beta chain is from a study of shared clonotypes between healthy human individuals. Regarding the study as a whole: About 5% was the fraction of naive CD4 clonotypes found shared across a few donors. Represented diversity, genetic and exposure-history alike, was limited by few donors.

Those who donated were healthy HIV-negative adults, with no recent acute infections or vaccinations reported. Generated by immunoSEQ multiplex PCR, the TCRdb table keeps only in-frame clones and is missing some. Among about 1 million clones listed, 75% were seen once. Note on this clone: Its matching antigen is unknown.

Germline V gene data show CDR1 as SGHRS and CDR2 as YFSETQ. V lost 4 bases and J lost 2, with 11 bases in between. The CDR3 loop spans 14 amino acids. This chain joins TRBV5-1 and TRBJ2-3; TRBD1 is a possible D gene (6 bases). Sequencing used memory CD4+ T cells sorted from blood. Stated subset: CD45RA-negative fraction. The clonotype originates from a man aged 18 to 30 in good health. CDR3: CASSRHRDTDTQYF. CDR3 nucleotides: TGCGCCAGCAGCCGTCACAGGGACACAGATACGCAGTATTTT.